The 18 T cell receptor beta chains presented below share a single source sample, sequenced in a study of T cells in Graves' hyperthyroidism and ophthalmopathy. Amplification yielded TCR beta CDR3 regions, with RNA transcripts as the source. During a first-round RT-PCR of the TCR CDR3, the HTBI primer set was used. TCRdb reprocessed the multiplex PCR reads via MiXCR and lists one record per CDR3 protein. The table shows 560,000 or so distinct CDR3 sequences, with around 45% occurring only once. Sequences were obtained from peripheral blood or thyroid tissue (not recorded which). These receptors came from a woman younger than 30 with Graves' hyperthyroidism.

This clonotype was counted ten times or more. This chain connects TRBV10-3 to TRBJ1-6, with TRBD1 identical over 8 bases. This CDR3 has 14 residues. V lost 10 bases to trimming and J lost 8 bases; unmatched junction nucleotides: 10. Germline loops: CDR1 ENHRY, CDR2 SYGVKD. The chain's CDR3 is CASRDDRGDSPLHF. The CDR3 DNA reads as TGTGCCAGCAGAGACGACAGGGGTGATTCACCCCTCCACTTT.

The V gene is TRBV7-3, the J gene TRBJ1-6, with a weak D call TRBD1 (6 bases). The germline V and J ends were trimmed by 4 bases and 7 bases, with 11 bases remaining between them. CDR1 is SGHTA and CDR2 is FQGTGA in the germline V gene. CDR3 length equals 14 residues. CDR3 loop: CASSSPGANSPLHF. CDR3 in DNA: TGTGCCAGCAGCTCTCCAGGGGCGAATTCACCCCTCCACTTT.

V is TRBV7-9 and J is TRBJ1-2; D remains ambiguous. Germline V gene lookup returns CDR1 SEHNR and CDR2 FQNEAQ (reference sequence). V shed 1 base and J shed 8 bases, with 14 bases lying between them. This CDR3 has 14 residues. CDR3 bases: TGTGCCAGCAGCTTAGGCAGTTCCTCGGGGGGCTACACCTTC. It is translated as CASSLGSSSGGYTF.

The gene calls are TRBV7-9 and TRBJ2-7, with 7 bases aligning to TRBD1. This CDR3 has 16 amino acids. After removal of 6 bases from V and 1 base from J, the junction contained 12 bases not matched to a gene. The germline gives CDR1 SEHNR, CDR2 FQNEAQ (reference sequence). The CDR3 here is CASSESARTGSYEQYF. CDR3 in DNA: TGTGCCAGCAGTGAATCGGCGAGGACAGGTTCCTACGAGCAGTACTTC.

This chain joins TRBV3-1 and TRBJ1-2; D remains ambiguous. This CDR3 contains 13 residues. Deletions cut 4 bases from V and 5 bases from J, with 11 bases between. CDR1 is LGHDT and CDR2 is YNNKEL in the germline V gene (reference sequence). The CDR3 loop is CASSRNQDYGYTF. The CDR3 DNA reads TGTGCCAGCAGCCGAAATCAGGATTATGGCTACACCTTC.

The V gene is TRBV12-3 or TRBV12-4, the J gene TRBJ2-6; TRBD2 is a possible D gene (6 bases). The CDR3 spans 15 residues. V shed 9 bases and J shed 1 base, with 13 bases lying between them. The CDR3: CASKVGGSGANVLTF. The CDR3 DNA is TGTGCCAGTAAGGTGGGGGGATCTGGGGCCAACGTCCTGACTTTC.

The genes are TRBV2 and TRBJ1-1, with unresolved D. The CDR3 extends over 13 amino acids. V lost 9 bases and J lost 3, with 14 bases in between. Per the germline V gene, CDR1 is SNHLY and CDR2 is FYNNEI. The CDR3 loop reads CASADTRDTEAFF. The DNA of the CDR3 is TGTGCCAGTGCCGATACGAGGGACACTGAAGCTTTCTTT.

This clonotype was seen at least ten times. The rearrangement links TRBV2 to TRBJ1-4; D unclear. The CDR3 runs 15 residues. V lost 4 bases to trimming and J lost 6 bases, with 15 bases between them. Germline V CDR1 and CDR2: SNHLY, FYNNEI. This chain's CDR3 is CASSGGLTTDEKLFF. CDR3 in DNA: TGTGCCAGCAGTGGCGGCCTAACGACGGATGAAAAACTGTTTTTT.

The rearrangement joins TRBV7-2 to TRBJ2-7; a weak D match, TRBD2 (5 bases). Per the germline V gene, CDR1 is SGHTA and CDR2 is FQGNSA. The CDR3 covers 15 residues. Trimming took off 3 bases at V and 0 bases at J, with 12 bases between the two ends. The CDR3 DNA sequence: TGTGCCAGCAGCTTGGCCGGGGTTCTCTCCTACGAGCAGTACTTC. Protein product: CASSLAGVLSYEQYF.

The J gene is TRBJ1-2, the V gene TRBV15; possible D gene TRBD1, 5 bases. CDR1 is LNHNV and CDR2 is YYDKDF in the germline V gene (reference sequence). V was pared by 3 bases and J by 4 bases, with 9 bases between. The CDR3 is 13 amino acids. The CDR3 DNA is TGTGCCACCAGCAGTGACAGCACCTATGGCTACACCTTC. Translating it yields CATSSDSTYGYTF.

V and J are TRBV29-1 and TRBJ1-2; 7 bases are a match to TRBD1. The germline V gene has CDR1 SQVTM and CDR2 ANQGSEA. This CDR3 has 13 amino acids. The V segment lost 1 base and the J segment 8 bases; nucleotides outside the gene matches: 7. Written as DNA, the CDR3 is TGCAGCGTTGAAGGAGGGGGCGCGGAGGGCTACACCTTC. As protein: CSVEGGGAEGYTF. Full variable domain (rest looked up from reference TRBV29-1 and TRBJ1-2): SAVISQKPSRDICQRGTSLTIQCQVDSQVTMMFWYRQQPGQSLTLIATANQGSEATYESGFVIDKFPISRPNLTFSTLTVSNMSPEDSSIYLCSVEGGGAEGYTFGSGTRLTVV.

This clonotype was detected a few times. The chain joins TRBV20-1 to TRBJ2-6; D remains ambiguous. The CDR3 runs to 16 residues. The germline V gene encodes CDR1 DFQATT and CDR2 SNEGSKA (reference sequence). V lost 2 bases and J lost 4, with 15 bases in between. The CDR3 bases are TGCAGTGCTAGACTCCCCAGCCACTCCGGGGCCAACGTCCTGACTTTC. Residues: CSARLPSHSGANVLTF.

The chain combines TRBV20-1 with TRBJ2-7; D is possibly TRBD2 (6 bases). Germline CDR1 is DFQATT and CDR2 is SNEGSKA (reference sequence). With 5 bases removed from V and 3 bases from J, the gap between germline ends came to 17 bases. The CDR3 length is 14 residues. The CDR3 DNA reads as TGCAGTGCTGGGGAGGAGGGGTCCCTCTACGAGCAGTACTTC. Encoded protein: CSAGEEGSLYEQYF.

Many counts were recorded for this clonotype. The J gene is TRBJ1-2, the V gene TRBV10-3; D remains ambiguous. The germline V gene has CDR1 ENHRY and CDR2 SYGVKD. V dropped 5 bases and J dropped 1 base, with 11 bases sitting between them. This CDR3 has 14 residues. The CDR3 DNA reads as TGTGCCATCAGTCCAACGAACTATAACTATGGCTACACCTTC. It codes for CAISPTNYNYGYTF.

The sample holds many counts of this clonotype. The V and J genes are TRBV24-1 and TRBJ2-5; perhaps D is TRBD1 or TRBD2 (6 bases each). Looked up from germline, CDR1 is KGHDR and CDR2 is SFDVKD. The CDR3 length is 14 residues. V was cut by 1 base and J by 5 bases, with 10 bases left in between. Written as DNA, the CDR3 is TGTGCCACCAGTGATTTTGGGGGGCTGGAGACCCAGTACTTC. It specifies CATSDFGGLETQYF.

This rearrangement joins TRBV7-9 to TRBJ2-5, with a possible D match to TRBD1 (6 bases). CDR1 SEHNR and CDR2 FQNEAQ come from the germline V gene (reference sequence). Trimming pared 5 bases from V and 2 bases from J, leaving 15 bases between. There are 15 residues in the CDR3. The chain's CDR3 is CASSSPRGLQETQYF. The CDR3 bases are TGTGCCAGCAGCAGCCCCAGGGGTCTACAAGAGACCCAGTACTTC.

The J gene is TRBJ1-2, the V gene TRBV29-1; 10 bases are shared with TRBD1. CDR1 and CDR2 from the germline V gene are SQVTM and ANQGSEA. CDR3 size: 12 residues. V shed 8 bases, J shed 7 bases, and the junction held 7 bases outside the gene matches. The chain's CDR3 is CSLVTGGSGYTF. CDR3 bases: TGCAGCTTGGTGACAGGGGGCTCTGGCTACACCTTC.

The V call is TRBV7-2, the J call TRBJ1-2; 12 bases align to TRBD1. Germline values: CDR1 SGHTA, CDR2 FQGNSA. The V and J ends lost 4 bases and 7 bases, in that order; junction bases with no gene match: 10. This CDR3 spans 16 amino acids. CDR3 sequence: CASSSPGQGAVGGYTF. DNA for the CDR3: TGTGCCAGCAGCTCTCCGGGACAGGGGGCTGTCGGTGGCTACACCTTC.